The 6 T cell receptor beta chains given below trace back to one sample, sequenced in a study of T-cell memory formation after mild COVID-19. TCRdb reprocessed the 5' RACE reads via MiXCR and lists one record per CDR3 protein. The table has 400,000 to 450,000 distinct CDR3 sequences, 15% to 20% seen once. Sequences were obtained from PBMCs or a T cell subset sorted from them (not recorded which). The receptors derive from a man between 18 and 35 years old who had mild COVID-19 (a few samples of this study predate the infection). Cell type and time point are not known.

This clonotype was found many times. The CDR3 protein is CASSTLDRGLNTEAFF. CDR3 bases: TGTGCCAGTAGTACCTTGGACAGGGGCCTGAACACTGAAGCTTTCTTT. The chain combines TRBV19 with TRBJ1-1, with 9 positions matching TRBD1. J lost 0 bases, V lost 4 bases, and 6 bases had no gene match. This CDR3 has 16 residues. From germline, CDR1 is LNHDA and CDR2 SQIVND (reference sequence).

For this clonotype: One base away lies a much larger clone, so this may be a sequencing read error. V and J are TRBV6-5 and TRBJ1-1, with a tentative D call TRBD1 (5 bases). Trimming took off 5 bases at V and 11 bases at J, with 15 bases between the two ends. Germline loops: CDR1 MNHEY, CDR2 SVGAGI. This CDR3 is built from 12 residues. DNA of the CDR3: TGTGCCAGCAGTCACGAGTCAGGGTTTGCTTTCTTT. As protein: CASSHESGFAFF.

The chain carries TRBV6-2 or TRBV6-3 and TRBJ1-2; 9 bases line up with TRBD1. The germline V gene has CDR1 MNHEY and CDR2 SVGEGT. Losses at the gene ends were 6 bases for V and 4 bases for J; bases not matched to a gene: 15. The CDR3 extends over 17 amino acids. In DNA form, the CDR3 reads TGTGCCAGCAGCTCGAACCCATGGGACAGGGCAGGCTATGGCTACACCTTC. Amino acid sequence: CASSSNPWDRAGYGYTF.

This clonotype was detected only a few times. The chain combines TRBV28 with TRBJ2-6; 7 nucleotides match TRBD2. Germline assignment: CDR1 MDHEN and CDR2 SYDVKM. Unmatched junction bases numbered 0, after V lost 11 bases and J lost 2 bases. CDR3 length equals 12 residues. The CDR3 is CAGGAGANVLTF. CDR3 DNA sequence: TGTGCCGGGGGGGCTGGGGCCAACGTCCTGACTTTC.

CDR3 residues: CASSQIGGTGHNEQFF. In DNA, the CDR3 is TGCGCCAGCAGTCAAATTGGGGGGACAGGCCACAATGAGCAGTTCTTC. V is TRBV23-1 and J is TRBJ2-1; TRBD1 matches at 8 bases. TRBV23-1 is assigned to the ORF class and has an uncertain function. The CDR3 consists of 16 residues. Losses at the gene ends were 2 bases for V and 5 bases for J; bases not matched to a gene: 8.

This clonotype was observed a few times. The chain recombines TRBV7-9 with TRBJ1-1; 9 bases agree with TRBD1. This CDR3 region has 14 residues. CDR1 is SEHNR, CDR2 FQNEAQ, per germline (reference sequence). With 6 bases clipped from V and 1 base from J, the junction kept 3 bases outside the gene matches. The CDR3 is CASRGQGWNTEAFF. CDR3 DNA sequence: TGTGCCAGCAGGGGACAGGGTTGGAACACTGAAGCTTTCTTT.